The T cell receptor (beta chain) under discussion was sequenced for a study of control samples from healthy donors and cancer patients. This table comes from immunoSEQ multiplex PCR, and its TCRdb copy is limited to in-frame clones, with some not included. The sample lists some 110,000 clones, 75% to 90% occurring once. Sequencing was done on a sample of PBMCs. The sequence came from a woman between 45 and 65 years old with colorectal cancer.

CDR3 in DNA: TGTGCCAGCAGCGTCAGCCCCGACAGTAGGGGCTATGGCTACACCTTC. Protein: CASSVSPDSRGYGYTF. The chain joins TRBV9 to TRBJ1-2, with D possibly being TRBD1 (5 bases). The CDR3 loop spans 16 amino acids. Trimming shortened V by 2 bases and J by 4 bases, and 18 bases separated the two germline ends. Germline assignment: CDR1 SGDLS and CDR2 YYNGEE. Full variable domain (rest looked up from reference TRBV9 and TRBJ1-2): DSGVTQTPKHLITATGQRVTLRCSPRSGDLSVYWYQQSLDQGLQFLIQYYNGEERAKGNILERFSAQQFPDLHSELNLSSLELGDSALYFCASSVSPDSRGYGYTFGSGTRLTVV.